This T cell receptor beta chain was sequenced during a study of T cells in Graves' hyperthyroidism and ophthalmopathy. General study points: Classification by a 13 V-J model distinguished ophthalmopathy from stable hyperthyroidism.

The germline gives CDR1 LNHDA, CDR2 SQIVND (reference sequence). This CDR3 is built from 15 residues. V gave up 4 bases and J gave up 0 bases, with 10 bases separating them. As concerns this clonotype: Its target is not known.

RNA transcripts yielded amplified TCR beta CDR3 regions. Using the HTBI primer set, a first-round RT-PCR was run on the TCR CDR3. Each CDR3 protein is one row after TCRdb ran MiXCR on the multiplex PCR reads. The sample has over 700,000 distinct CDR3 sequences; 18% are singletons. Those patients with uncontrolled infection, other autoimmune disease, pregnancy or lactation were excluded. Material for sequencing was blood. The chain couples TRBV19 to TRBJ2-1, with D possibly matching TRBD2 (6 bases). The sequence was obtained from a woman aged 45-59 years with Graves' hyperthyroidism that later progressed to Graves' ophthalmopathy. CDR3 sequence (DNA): TGTGCCAGTAGTACGGACGGGAGCTCCTACAATGAGCAGTTCTTC. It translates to CASSTDGSSYNEQFF.